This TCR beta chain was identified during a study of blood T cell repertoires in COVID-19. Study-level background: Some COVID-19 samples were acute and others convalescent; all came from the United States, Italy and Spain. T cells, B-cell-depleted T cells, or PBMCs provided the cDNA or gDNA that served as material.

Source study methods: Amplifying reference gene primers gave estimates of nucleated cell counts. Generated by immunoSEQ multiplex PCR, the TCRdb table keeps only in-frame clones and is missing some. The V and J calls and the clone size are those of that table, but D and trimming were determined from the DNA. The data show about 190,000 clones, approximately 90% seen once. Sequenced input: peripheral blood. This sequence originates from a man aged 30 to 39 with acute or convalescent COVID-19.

CDR3 sequence: CASSIGNSNAEKLFF. The CDR3 DNA reads TGTGCCAGTAGTATAGGAAACAGTAATGCTGAAAAACTGTTTTTT. The gene calls are TRBV19 and TRBJ1-4; no clear D gene. CDR1 and CDR2 (germline): LNHDA, SQIVND (reference sequence). Trimming removed 1 base from V and 7 bases from J, with 13 bases in between. The CDR3 consists of 15 residues.